Shown below are 29 T cell receptor beta chains from a single sample sequenced in a study of cytomegalovirus exposure and HLA in healthy donors. In the PCR, 60 Vbeta and 13 Jbeta primers were used. This table comes from immunoSEQ multiplex PCR, and its TCRdb copy is limited to in-frame clones, with some not included. Among under 150,000 clones listed, about 80% were seen once. The sequenced material came from PBMCs. These receptors all come from a man aged 30 to 39 in good health and CMV-seropositive.

The chain combines TRBV5-1 with TRBJ2-1; perhaps TRBD1 as D (5 bases). The CDR3 has 17 amino acids. V was shortened by 1 base and J by 9 bases, with 23 bases between the two germline ends. CDR1 SGHRS and CDR2 YFSETQ come from the germline V gene. The CDR3 region has the DNA TGCGCCAGCAGCTTGCCGAGGAACTTCCCAGGGTCCGGTGAGCAGTTCTTC. Translation gives CASSLPRNFPGSGEQFF.

The chain uses TRBV5-6 and TRBJ1-4; 8 bases line up with TRBD1. This CDR3 region has 15 residues. Germline V lookup: CDR1 SGHDT, CDR2 YYEEEE. V lost 4 bases, J lost 5 bases, and 7 bases stayed unmatched. CDR3: CASSRQGIGNEKLFF. CDR3 sequence (DNA): TGTGCCAGCAGCCGACAGGGGATCGGGAATGAAAAACTGTTTTTT.

The V gene is TRBV28, the J gene TRBJ2-6, with D uncertain. The germline V gene encodes CDR1 MDHEN and CDR2 SYDVKM. V lost 6 bases and J lost 0, with 15 bases in between. The CDR3 runs to 17 residues. CDR3 DNA: TGTGCCAGCAGATCTACCCACAGCCTCTCTGGGGCCAACGTCCTGACTTTC. Translated, it gives CASRSTHSLSGANVLTF.

This clone was picked up one time. The chain carries TRBV28 and TRBJ2-2, with TRBD2 matching 7 bases. The CDR3 extends over 15 amino acids. The V gene end was trimmed by 6 bases and the J gene end by 7 bases; junction bases not matched to a gene: 11. Germline V CDR1 and CDR2: MDHEN, SYDVKM. The CDR3 loop is CASSQGGGVSGELFF. The CDR3 nucleotides are TGTGCCAGCAGCCAGGGTGGGGGGGTCAGCGGGGAGCTGTTTTTT.

The gene calls are TRBV11-2 and TRBJ1-3; no definite D call. Germline-derived CDR1 and CDR2 are SGHAT and FQNNGV. The V end was cut by 7 bases, the J end by 2 bases, with 9 bases between. CDR3 length: 13 residues. The CDR3 loop reads CASNLLAGNTIYF. Here the CDR3 DNA reads TGTGCCAGCAACCTCTTAGCTGGAAACACCATATATTTT.

The sample holds one count of this clone. The chain joins TRBV28 to TRBJ1-2, with TRBD1 matching 7 bases. From germline, CDR1 is MDHEN and CDR2 SYDVKM. The ends lost 2 bases at V and 2 bases at J; junction bases unmatched: 5. The CDR3 covers 15 residues. The CDR3 DNA reads as TGTGCCAGCAGTTTACTTTTAGGGGGCAACTATGGCTACACCTTC. It is translated as CASSLLLGGNYGYTF.

The table lists this clone with a count of one. The chain combines TRBV28 with TRBJ1-6; D possibly corresponds to TRBD1 (5 bases). Germline values: CDR1 MDHEN, CDR2 SYDVKM. The V gene lost 6 bases and the J gene lost 7 bases, with 13 bases spanning the gap. The CDR3 contains 14 residues. CDR3 protein: CASRGLVGNSPLHF. CDR3 nucleotide sequence: TGTGCCAGCAGGGGGCTGGTCGGGAATTCACCCCTCCACTTT.

The chain is built from TRBV7-2 and TRBJ1-5, with a tentative D call TRBD1 (6 bases). Germline CDR1 SGHTA, CDR2 FQGNSA. The CDR3 is 14 residues long. V was cut by 5 bases and J by 2 bases, with 10 bases left in between. The CDR3 spells CASSRRQGNQPQHF. CDR3 sequence (DNA): TGTGCCAGCAGCAGACGACAGGGCAATCAGCCCCAGCATTTT.

This chain links TRBV28 with TRBJ1-2; 11 nucleotides agree with TRBD1. The CDR3 is made up of 16 amino acids. Per germline, CDR1 MDHEN and CDR2 SYDVKM. V lost 4 bases and J lost 5; bases outside the gene matches: 9. The CDR3 spells CASSSMGDRGEYGYTF. CDR3 nucleotide sequence: TGTGCCAGCAGTTCCATGGGGGACAGGGGGGAGTATGGCTACACCTTC.

The chain has TRBV7-9 and TRBJ1-2, with D possibly being TRBD1 (6 bases). The CDR3 is made up of 13 amino acids. V gave up 8 bases and J gave up 7 bases, with 17 bases separating them. CDR1 and CDR2 (germline): SEHNR, FQNEAQ (reference sequence). CDR3 region: CASVPQGMGGYTF. Here the CDR3 DNA reads TGTGCCAGCGTCCCGCAGGGGATGGGTGGCTACACCTTC.

This clone was picked up a small number of times. The V call is TRBV15, the J call TRBJ2-7, with a weak D call TRBD1 (6 bases). V lost 1 base to trimming and J lost 5 bases, with 15 bases between them. This CDR3 has 15 residues. Germline CDR1 LNHNV, CDR2 YYDKDF (reference sequence). For the CDR3, the DNA is TGTGCCACCAGCAGAGTCGTCGGCAGGGGACACGAGCAGTACTTC. Amino acids: CATSRVVGRGHEQYF.

This chain links TRBV7-2 with TRBJ2-1; D is ambiguous. This CDR3 spans 13 amino acids. V was pared by 5 bases and J by 4 bases, with 9 bases between. From germline, CDR1 is SGHTA and CDR2 FQGNSA. CDR3 amino acids: CASSGAGYNEQFF. CDR3 coding DNA: TGTGCCAGCAGCGGAGCTGGTTACAATGAGCAGTTCTTC.

V gene TRBV19 combines with J gene TRBJ1-5; tentatively, D is TRBD1 (5 bases). The CDR3 sequence is 14 residues long. V dropped 5 bases and J dropped 3 bases, with 11 bases sitting between them. Germline CDR1 reads LNHDA; CDR2 reads SQIVND (reference sequence). For the CDR3, the DNA is TGTGCCAGTAGTCCCGACAGCTTCAATCAGCCCCAGCATTTT. This translates into CASSPDSFNQPQHF.

The CDR3 sequence is CASSVPPVAQGGTQYF. Written as DNA, the CDR3 is TGTGCCAGTTCGGTCCCCCCAGTGGCACAGGGGGGGACCCAGTACTTC. The chain joins TRBV19 to TRBJ2-5; 8 bases align to TRBD1. The CDR3 covers 16 residues. Trimming removed 8 bases from V and 7 bases from J; junction bases left unmatched: 18. The V gene's germline CDR1 is LNHDA and CDR2 SQIVND (reference sequence).

This chain joins TRBV30 and TRBJ2-5, with 10 bases identical to TRBD1. This CDR3 is 14 amino acids long. V lost 5 bases, J lost 3 bases, and 6 bases stayed unmatched. Germline-derived CDR1 and CDR2 are GTSNPN and SVGIG (reference sequence). The DNA of the CDR3 is TGTGCCTGGTCTACCGGGACAGGGGAAGAGACCCAGTACTTC. Translated, it gives CAWSTGTGEETQYF.

J is TRBJ2-2 and V is TRBV4-1; D remains ambiguous. Germline V gene data show CDR1 as MGHRA and CDR2 as YSYEKL. V lost 0 bases and J 2 bases, leaving 13 bases between the germline ends. This CDR3 spans 17 amino acids. The CDR3 sequence: CASSQDVWAANTGELFF. CDR3 DNA: TGCGCCAGCAGCCAAGACGTCTGGGCAGCCAACACCGGGGAGCTGTTTTTT.

J is TRBJ2-1 and V is TRBV11-3, with TRBD2 matching over 9 bases. The germline V gene encodes CDR1 SGHNT and CDR2 YENEEA. Trimming removed 1 base from V and 5 bases from J; junction bases left unmatched: 3. This CDR3 has 15 amino acids. The CDR3 region has the DNA TGTGCCAGCAGCTTAGGGCTAGCGGGGAACAATGAGCAGTTCTTC. It specifies CASSLGLAGNNEQFF.

The chain combines TRBV5-1 with TRBJ1-6; D possibly corresponds to TRBD1 (5 bases). Trimming removed 2 bases at V and 5 bases at J, with 35 bases between. In germline, CDR1 is SGHRS, CDR2 YFSETQ. The CDR3 spans 23 residues. The CDR3, as DNA: TGCGCCAGCAGCTTTAGGGGCCCCGACCATCGGCAAGGTGTCTCTCGGCATAATTCACCCCTCCACTTT. This codes for CASSFRGPDHRQGVSRHNSPLHF.

CDR3 DNA: TGTGCCAGCACCCTACAGGGACAATCTATCAGCAATACGCAGTATTTT. Protein product: CASTLQGQSISNTQYF. The J gene is TRBJ2-3, the V gene TRBV7-2, with D possibly being TRBD1 (6 bases). This CDR3 contains 16 residues. Germline loops: CDR1 SGHTA, CDR2 FQGNSA. Between the trimmed V and J ends, which lost 7 bases and 7 bases, there was a span of 24 bases.

A few counts support this clone. The chain couples TRBV4-1 to TRBJ2-1; 8 nucleotides match TRBD2. V lost 3 bases and J lost 7; bases outside the gene matches: 17. The CDR3 length is 18 residues. Per the germline V gene, CDR1 is MGHRA and CDR2 is YSYEKL. DNA of the CDR3: TGCGCCAGCAGCCAGGCCAACTTAGTGGGACTAGGTTTGAATGAGCAGTTCTTC. It translates to CASSQANLVGLGLNEQFF.

In this sample, this clone turned up a few times. V usage is TRBV19 and J usage is TRBJ2-7; TRBD2 matches at 11 bases. J gave up 0 bases and V 4 bases, and 2 bases lay outside the gene matches. There are 15 residues in the CDR3. CDR1 and CDR2 from the germline V gene are LNHDA and SQIVND (reference sequence). The CDR3 DNA reads TGTGCCAGTAGTAGACTAGCGGGGAGCTCCTACGAGCAGTACTTC. Amino acid sequence: CASSRLAGSSYEQYF.

This clone came up once. This sequence joins TRBV19 and TRBJ2-1; maybe TRBD2 (5 bases). The V gene lost 5 bases and the J gene lost 8 bases, with 13 bases spanning the gap. Germline lookup yields CDR1 LNHDA and CDR2 SQIVND (reference sequence). The CDR3 is 13 residues long. This CDR3 is CASSPRVGDEQFF. The CDR3 DNA reads TGTGCCAGTAGTCCGCGGGTGGGCGATGAGCAGTTCTTC.

The chain is built from TRBV6-6 and TRBJ1-1, with D possibly being TRBD1 (5 bases). The V and J ends lost 5 bases and 3 bases respectively, with 10 bases between them. The length of the CDR3 is 13 residues. Germline CDR1 is MNHNY and CDR2 is SVGAGI (reference sequence). The CDR3: CASSRRADTEAFF. As DNA, the CDR3 is TGTGCCAGCAGTCGCAGGGCGGACACTGAAGCTTTCTTT.

The chain carries TRBV19 and TRBJ2-1, with 10 bases identical to TRBD1. Germline trimming cut 4 bases from V and 8 bases from J; bases unmatched to any gene: 11. The CDR3 is 16 residues long. Germline lookup yields CDR1 LNHDA and CDR2 SQIVND (reference sequence). This CDR3 is CASSTLGQGSFDEQFF. The CDR3 DNA reads TGTGCCAGTAGTACCCTGGGACAGGGGTCCTTCGATGAGCAGTTCTTC.

CDR3: CASSPEAGGPYEQYF. CDR3 coding DNA: TGTGCCAGCAGCCCAGAAGCGGGAGGGCCCTACGAGCAGTACTTC. V and J are TRBV7-8 and TRBJ2-7; 10 nucleotides line up with TRBD2. The CDR3 loop spans 15 amino acids. J lost 2 bases, V lost 5 bases, and 6 bases had no gene match. The germline V gene has CDR1 SGHVS and CDR2 FQNEAQ.

V usage is TRBV28 and J usage is TRBJ1-4; D is unclear. This CDR3 spans 13 amino acids. V dropped 2 bases and J dropped 2 bases, with 3 bases sitting between them. The germline gives CDR1 MDHEN, CDR2 SYDVKM. This CDR3 reads CASSLLTNEKLFF. DNA of the CDR3: TGTGCCAGCAGTTTACTTACTAATGAAAAACTGTTTTTT.

This clone turned up a few times. This sequence joins TRBV9 and TRBJ2-7; 8 bases fit TRBD2. The CDR3 runs to 14 residues. Germline V gene lookup returns CDR1 SGDLS and CDR2 YYNGEE. Germline trimming cut 2 bases from V and 2 bases from J; bases unmatched to any gene: 3. The CDR3 spells CASSVGAGAYEQYF. The CDR3 nucleotides are TGTGCCAGCAGCGTTGGAGCGGGGGCCTACGAGCAGTACTTC. Drawing the rest from reference TRBV9 and TRBJ2-7, the complete variable domain is DSGVTQTPKHLITATGQRVTLRCSPRSGDLSVYWYQQSLDQGLQFLIQYYNGEERAKGNILERFSAQQFPDLHSELNLSSLELGDSALYFCASSVGAGAYEQYFGPGTRLTVT.

This chain uses TRBV7-9 with TRBJ1-2; D remains unclear. The CDR3 is made up of 11 amino acids. CDR1 is SEHNR, CDR2 FQNEAQ, per germline (reference sequence). V lost 5 bases and J lost 8, with 9 bases in between. Here the CDR3 reads CASSPGEGYTF. CDR3 nucleotide sequence: TGTGCCAGCAGCCCCGGGGAGGGCTACACCTTC.

In its sample, this clone was seen a few times. Additional DNA sequences in this sample encode the identical CDR3. The V call is TRBV5-1, the J call TRBJ1-1; D remains unclear. The CDR3 is made up of 13 amino acids. The V gene's germline CDR1 is SGHRS and CDR2 YFSETQ. The V end was cut by 2 bases, the J end by 0 bases, with 5 bases between. CDR3 nucleotides: TGCGCCAGCAGCTTAACAGTGAACACTGAAGCTTTCTTT. Its protein product is CASSLTVNTEAFF.